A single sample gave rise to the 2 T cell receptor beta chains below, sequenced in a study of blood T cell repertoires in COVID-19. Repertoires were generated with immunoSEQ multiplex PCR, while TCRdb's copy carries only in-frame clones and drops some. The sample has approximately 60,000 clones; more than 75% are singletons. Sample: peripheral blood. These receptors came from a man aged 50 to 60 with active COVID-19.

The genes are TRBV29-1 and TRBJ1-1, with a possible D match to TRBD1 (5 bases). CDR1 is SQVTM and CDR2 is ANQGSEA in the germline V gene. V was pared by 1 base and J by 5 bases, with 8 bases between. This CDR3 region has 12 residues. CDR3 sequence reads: CSVEGGVTEAFF. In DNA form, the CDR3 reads TGCAGCGTTGAAGGGGGGGTGACTGAAGCTTTCTTT.

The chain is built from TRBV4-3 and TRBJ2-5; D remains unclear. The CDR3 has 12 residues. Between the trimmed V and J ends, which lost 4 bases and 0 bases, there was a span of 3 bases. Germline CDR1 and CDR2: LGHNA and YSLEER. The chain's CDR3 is CASSPDQETQYF. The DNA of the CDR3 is TGCGCCAGCAGCCCGGACCAAGAGACCCAGTACTTC.